One sample yielded the 4 T cell receptor beta chains listed below, sequenced in a study of beta chain features in type 1 diabetes. Expressed TCRB transcripts were sequenced because the entire RNA isolate underwent reverse transcription. Clones were sequenced by immunoSEQ multiplex PCR, and TCRdb holds only the in-frame ones, with some missing. In the table there are 150,000 to 180,000 clones, less than 9.5% of which are singletons. The sequencing sample was made of central memory CD4+ T cells from blood. The receptors originated from a man aged 18-30 years in good health.

This chain joins TRBV27 and TRBJ2-3, with D perhaps TRBD2 (7 bases). This CDR3 is built from 14 residues. The V end was cut by 2 bases, the J end by 6 bases, with 12 bases between. CDR1 MNHEY and CDR2 SMNVEV come from the germline V gene (reference sequence). The CDR3 reads CASSLNGGRDTQYF. For the CDR3, the DNA is TGTGCCAGCAGTTTAAACGGGGGGCGGGATACGCAGTATTTT.

This chain joins TRBV19 and TRBJ2-5; 9 bases fit TRBD2. Unmatched junction bases numbered 6, after V lost 6 bases and J lost 1 base. The CDR3 has 15 residues. Per germline, CDR1 LNHDA and CDR2 SQIVND (reference sequence). CDR3 sequence: CASSRLAALQETQYF. In nucleotides, the CDR3 is TGTGCCAGTAGCAGACTAGCGGCCCTCCAAGAGACCCAGTACTTC.

CDR3 sequence reads: CASSAPDGAGEYREETQYF. CDR3 nucleotides: TGTGCCAGCAGCGCCCCCGATGGGGCAGGGGAATACCGAGAAGAGACCCAGTACTTC. V usage is TRBV21-1 and J usage is TRBJ2-5; the table gives TRBD1 as D, unverified against the DNA. TRBV21-1 is labeled a pseudogene. The CDR3 consists of 19 residues.

This clone occurred a few times. V gene TRBV19 combines with J gene TRBJ1-4; weak D call: TRBD1 (5 bases). V lost 7 bases, J lost 7 bases, and 13 bases lay in between. Germline-derived CDR1 and CDR2 are LNHDA and SQIVND (reference sequence). This CDR3 has 13 amino acids. In nucleotides, the CDR3 is TGTGCCAGTAAGGTGCAGGGAGGTGAAAAACTGTTTTTT. Protein sequence: CASKVQGGEKLFF.